This TCR beta chain was found in a study of T cell responses to AZD1222 COVID-19 vaccine. General study results and limits: Among those given AZD1222, only 6 or 7 were seropositive at baseline. Researchers took repertoire samples only after the peak T cell response had come. Vaccination with two AZD1222 doses was followed by a rise in Spike-specific TCR breadth and depth.

The CDR3 has 16 amino acids. Between the trimmed V and J ends, which lost 0 bases and 1 base, there was a span of 12 bases. Germline loops: CDR1 SGHDN, CDR2 FVKESK. This clone showed up just a few times. What it recognizes is unknown. Assay: immunoSEQ multiplex PCR; the TCRdb copy retains only in-frame clones and omits some. The sample has approximately 120,000 clones; about nine tenths are singletons. The sample consisted of peripheral blood, taken on day 0 of AZD1222 vaccination. This chain joins TRBV14 and TRBJ1-1, with D uncertain. The origin of this receptor is an adult in good health. In nucleotides, the CDR3 is TGTGCCAGCAGCCAAGATCCCTTCGGGAGGAACACTGAAGCTTTCTTT. Protein sequence: CASSQDPFGRNTEAFF.